These 27 T cell receptor beta chains share one sample of origin, sequenced in a study of T cell changes during pregnancy in multiple sclerosis. Produced via immunoSEQ multiplex PCR; TCRdb's table is partial and in-frame only. The sample yields 35,000 to 45,000 clones, roughly 85% seen once. The sequencing here drew on CD4+ T cells from peripheral blood mononuclear cells, taken after pregnancy. The receptors shown here come from a female donor with multiple sclerosis, enrolled in a pregnancy study.

The chain is built from TRBV29-1 and TRBJ1-1, with 10 bases lining up with TRBD1. Germline CDR1 SQVTM, CDR2 ANQGSEA. The CDR3 spans 14 residues. With V trimmed by 5 bases and J by 4 bases, 7 bases remained unmatched. This CDR3 is CSVRETGGITEAFF. The CDR3 region has the DNA TGCAGCGTTCGAGAGACAGGGGGCATCACTGAAGCTTTCTTT. Using reference TRBV29-1 and TRBJ1-1 for the parts outside the CDR3, the full variable domain is SAVISQKPSRDICQRGTSLTIQCQVDSQVTMMFWYRQQPGQSLTLIATANQGSEATYESGFVIDKFPISRPNLTFSTLTVSNMSPEDSSIYLCSVRETGGITEAFFGQGTRLTVV.

This chain uses TRBV28 with TRBJ2-3; no reliable D call. The CDR3 is 12 amino acids. In germline, CDR1 is MDHEN, CDR2 SYDVKM. V was shortened by 2 bases and J by 5 bases, with 5 bases between the two germline ends. The CDR3 DNA follows: TGTGCCAGCAGTTTAACGAGAGATACGCAGTATTTT. Translating gives CASSLTRDTQYF.

The rearrangement uses TRBV4-2 and TRBJ2-5, with a tentative D call TRBD2 (5 bases). The CDR3 sequence is 16 residues long. CDR1 and CDR2 (germline): LGHNA, YNFKEQ. V was shortened by 1 base and J by 1 base, with 13 bases between the two germline ends. CDR3 nucleotide sequence: TGTGCCAGCAGCCAAGCATTACTAGTTAGCCAAGAGACCCAGTACTTC. The encoded protein is CASSQALLVSQETQYF.

The CDR3 is CASSQPLGRGVYGYTF. DNA of the CDR3: TGTGCCAGCAGCCAACCTCTAGGGAGGGGGGTTTATGGCTACACCTTC. The rearrangement links TRBV11-2 to TRBJ1-2; maybe TRBD1 (6 bases). This CDR3 spans 16 amino acids. Trimming removed 5 bases at V and 5 bases at J, with 21 bases between. CDR1 and CDR2 (germline): SGHAT, FQNNGV.

The rearrangement links TRBV10-2 to TRBJ1-6; no clear D. In germline, CDR1 is WSHSY, CDR2 SAAADI. The CDR3 length is 16 residues. Deletions cut 10 bases from V and 4 bases from J, with 20 bases between. The CDR3 protein is CATSSEGGKYNSPLHF. Written as DNA, the CDR3 is TGCGCCACCTCCTCGGAGGGAGGGAAATATAATTCACCCCTCCACTTT.

This clone came up a few times. The chain employs TRBV7-9 and TRBJ2-1; TRBD1 matches 9 bases. The CDR3 is 17 residues long. The trim removed 3 bases at V and 2 bases at J, leaving 8 bases unmatched. Looked up from germline, CDR1 is SEHNR and CDR2 is FQNEAQ (reference sequence). This CDR3 reads CASSFSRTGGAYNEQFF. DNA for the CDR3: TGTGCCAGCAGCTTTTCTCGAACAGGGGGCGCCTACAATGAGCAGTTCTTC.

The sample holds a few counts of this clone. This sequence joins TRBV27 and TRBJ1-1; D might be TRBD1 (6 bases). The CDR3 covers 14 residues. Trimming took 1 base from V and 7 from J, leaving 13 bases between them. Germline assignment: CDR1 MNHEY and CDR2 SMNVEV (reference sequence). The CDR3 nucleotides are TGTGCCAGCAGTTTATGGGGGGGGGCAGGTGAAGCTTTCTTT. Residues: CASSLWGGAGEAFF.

This chain links TRBV11-2 with TRBJ2-3, with a weak D call TRBD2 (6 bases). CDR1 and CDR2 (germline): SGHAT, FQNNGV. Trimming removed 5 bases from V and 5 bases from J, with 23 bases in between. The CDR3 loop spans 17 amino acids. The CDR3 reads CASSPRAGTFTRDTQYF. The CDR3 region has the DNA TGTGCCAGCAGCCCCCGGGCGGGGACCTTCACACGAGATACGCAGTATTTT.

CDR3 DNA sequence: TGTGCCAGCAGAGGGTCCGCAGGGGAGGGCTACACCTTC. Protein sequence: CASRGSAGEGYTF. V usage is TRBV28 and J usage is TRBJ1-2; D possibly corresponds to TRBD1 (6 bases). Per the germline V gene, CDR1 is MDHEN and CDR2 is SYDVKM. The V end lost 6 bases, the J end lost 8 bases, and 16 bases lay between the germline ends. This CDR3 contains 13 residues.

V usage is TRBV18 and J usage is TRBJ2-1, with D possibly being TRBD2 (6 bases). From germline, CDR1 is KGHSH and CDR2 LQKENI. V was trimmed by 3 bases and J by 5 bases, leaving 14 bases between them. The CDR3 runs to 15 residues. The CDR3 sequence is CASSPGPGVDNEQFF. Written as DNA, the CDR3 is TGTGCCAGCTCACCGGGCCCGGGGGTAGACAATGAGCAGTTCTTC.

The chain couples TRBV6-5 to TRBJ2-1; 9 bases fit TRBD2. Germline V gene sequence: CDR1 MNHEY, CDR2 SVGAGI. Trimming took 5 bases from V and 7 from J; bases not matched to a gene: 6. The CDR3 is 14 residues long. CDR3 DNA sequence: TGTGCCAGCAGTGGCGGGGGGGCCCGAAATGAGCAGTTCTTC. Its protein is CASSGGGARNEQFF.

The gene calls are TRBV29-1 and TRBJ2-1, with TRBD2 as a possible D gene (5 bases). Germline assignment: CDR1 SQVTM and CDR2 ANQGSEA. V dropped 7 bases and J dropped 10 bases, with 17 bases sitting between them. CDR3 length: 12 residues. CDR3: CSANPGSGEQFF. CDR3 nucleotides: TGCAGCGCAAACCCGGGCAGCGGAGAGCAGTTCTTC.

The V gene is TRBV29-1, the J gene TRBJ2-1, with 8 bases matching TRBD2. In germline, CDR1 is SQVTM, CDR2 ANQGSEA. The CDR3 has 15 residues. Trimming cost V 5 bases and J 4 bases; bases outside gene matches: 10. CDR3 in amino acids: CSVSGLGGGYNEQFF. In DNA, the CDR3 is TGCAGCGTTTCGGGACTAGGCGGCGGTTACAATGAGCAGTTCTTC.

This sequence joins TRBV6-5 and TRBJ2-7; 7 bases are a match to TRBD2. CDR3 length: 15 amino acids. The V gene end was trimmed by 2 bases and the J gene end by 2 bases; junction bases not matched to a gene: 6. Germline CDR1 MNHEY, CDR2 SVGAGI. This CDR3 reads CASSYRSSGPYEQYF. Written as DNA, the CDR3 is TGTGCCAGCAGTTACAGGAGTAGCGGGCCCTACGAGCAGTACTTC.

This clone was counted between two and nine times. The chain combines TRBV19 with TRBJ2-7; TRBD1 aligns across 10 bases. The CDR3 length is 14 residues. CDR1 and CDR2 (germline): LNHDA, SQIVND (reference sequence). V gave up 6 bases and J gave up 3 bases; unmatched junction bases: 5. This CDR3 reads CASSTTGGFYEQYF. CDR3 DNA sequence: TGTGCCAGTAGCACGACAGGGGGCTTCTACGAGCAGTACTTC.

The rearrangement joins TRBV11-1 to TRBJ2-1; 8 bases map to TRBD1. From germline, CDR1 is SGHAT and CDR2 FQDESV (reference sequence). After removal of 4 bases from V and 4 bases from J, the junction contained 12 bases not matched to a gene. This CDR3 comprises 17 residues. CDR3 coding DNA: TGTGCCAGCAGCTCACGACAGGGGACGGCGGCGTACAATGAGCAGTTCTTC. This gives the protein CASSSRQGTAAYNEQFF.

V is TRBV2 and J is TRBJ1-5; maybe TRBD1 (5 bases). The CDR3 totals 14 residues. The V gene lost 2 bases and the J gene lost 4 bases, with 9 bases spanning the gap. Germline-derived CDR1 and CDR2 are SNHLY and FYNNEI. The CDR3 nucleotides read TGTGCCAGCAGTGAACGGTCAGGGAATCAGCCCCAGCATTTT. It specifies CASSERSGNQPQHF.

V is TRBV11-2 and J is TRBJ2-5; 10 nucleotides align to TRBD1. Germline lookup yields CDR1 SGHAT and CDR2 FQNNGV. V lost 1 base, J lost 5 bases, and 7 bases stayed unmatched. There are 16 residues in the CDR3. The CDR3: CASSLAPTGGQETQYF. The DNA for the CDR3 is TGTGCCAGCAGCTTAGCCCCGACAGGGGGCCAGGAGACCCAGTACTTC.

This chain joins TRBV30 and TRBJ1-2; 7 bases map to TRBD1. Germline trimming cut 3 bases from V and 8 bases from J; bases unmatched to any gene: 6. Germline loops: CDR1 GTSNPN, CDR2 SVGIG (reference sequence). The CDR3 is made up of 12 amino acids. CDR3 nucleotides: TGTGCCTGGAGGAGGGGGCTAGGGGGCTACACCTTC. Translation: CAWRRGLGGYTF.

This clone came up a few times. V is TRBV5-1 and J is TRBJ2-1, with 9 bases lining up with TRBD1. V lost 7 bases, J lost 4 bases, and 6 bases stayed unmatched. Germline CDR1 and CDR2: SGHRS and YFSETQ. The CDR3 spans 14 residues. The CDR3, as DNA: TGCGCCAGCGAGCCCGGGACAGGGTACAATGAGCAGTTCTTC. Translated: CASEPGTGYNEQFF.

This sequence joins TRBV9 and TRBJ1-5; 9 bases fit TRBD1. V was clipped by 1 base and J by 2 bases; unmatched bases: 7. Germline V gives CDR1 SGDLS, CDR2 YYNGEE. The CDR3 is made up of 17 amino acids. CDR3 sequence: CASSVNSRDRGNQPQHF. CDR3 nucleotide sequence: TGTGCCAGCAGCGTAAATAGCCGGGACAGGGGCAATCAGCCCCAGCATTTT. Drawing the rest from reference TRBV9 and TRBJ1-5, the complete variable domain is DSGVTQTPKHLITATGQRVTLRCSPRSGDLSVYWYQQSLDQGLQFLIQYYNGEERAKGNILERFSAQQFPDLHSELNLSSLELGDSALYFCASSVNSRDRGNQPQHFGDGTRLSIL.

This clone was seen a few times. This chain joins TRBV15 and TRBJ1-6; TRBD1 is a possible D gene (6 bases). The CDR3 covers 15 residues. CDR1 and CDR2 from the germline V gene are LNHNV and YYDKDF (reference sequence). The V end was cut by 2 bases, the J end by 6 bases, with 11 bases between. CDR3 nucleotide sequence: TGTGCCACCAGCAGACAGGACAGCCGTAATTCACCCCTCCACTTT. Amino acids: CATSRQDSRNSPLHF.

The rearrangement joins TRBV7-8 to TRBJ2-7; possible D gene TRBD2, 7 bases. Per the germline V gene, CDR1 is SGHVS and CDR2 is FQNEAQ. Trimming stripped 6 bases from V and 1 base from J, with 16 bases between. The CDR3 consists of 15 residues. CDR3 DNA sequence: TGTGCCAGCAGTCCCCGGGGGGCCGCGTCCTACGAGCAGTACTTC. Translating gives CASSPRGAASYEQYF.

V and J are TRBV19 and TRBJ2-1, with D perhaps matching TRBD1 (6 bases). The V end was cut by 6 bases, the J end by 2 bases, with 11 bases between. The germline V gene encodes CDR1 LNHDA and CDR2 SQIVND (reference sequence). The CDR3 has 14 residues. The CDR3 nucleotides are TGTGCCAGTAGGTCGGCAGGGGCCTACAATGAGCAGTTCTTC. This sequence encodes CASRSAGAYNEQFF. Supplemented by reference TRBV19 and TRBJ2-1, the full variable domain reads DGGITQSPKYLFRKEGQNVTLSCEQNLNHDAMYWYRQDPGQGLRLIYYSQIVNDFQKGDIAEGYSVSREKKESFPLTVTSAQKNPTAFYLCASRSAGAYNEQFFGPGTRLTVL.

The chain carries TRBV9 and TRBJ1-1, with 8 bases aligning to TRBD1. The CDR3 is 16 amino acids. V dropped 6 bases and J dropped 5; count of bases not matched to a gene: 15. Germline V lookup: CDR1 SGDLS, CDR2 YYNGEE. CDR3 sequence reads: CASTPRAGGADTEAFF. The CDR3 nucleotides are TGTGCCAGCACACCGCGAGCAGGGGGCGCAGATACTGAAGCTTTCTTT.

This chain joins TRBV18 and TRBJ1-5; TRBD1 matches 8 bases. Germline CDR1 and CDR2: KGHSH and LQKENI. CDR3 length equals 14 residues. V was clipped by 4 bases and J by 3 bases; unmatched bases: 2. The CDR3 DNA reads TGTGCCAGCTCACACAGGGGGAACAATCAGCCCCAGCATTTT. Translated, it gives CASSHRGNNQPQHF.

This clone was counted between two and nine times. This chain connects TRBV5-1 to TRBJ2-2; 7 nucleotides line up with TRBD1. CDR1 is SGHRS and CDR2 is YFSETQ in the germline V gene. V lost 5 bases to trimming and J lost 5 bases; unmatched junction nucleotides: 6. The CDR3 consists of 14 residues. The CDR3 loop reads CASSQQGQTGELFF. The CDR3 bases are TGCGCCAGCAGTCAACAGGGGCAGACCGGGGAGCTGTTTTTT. The full variable domain, in which reference TRBV5-1 and TRBJ2-2 provide the parts outside the CDR3, is KAGVTQTPRYLIKTRGQQVTLSCSPISGHRSVSWYQQTPGQGLQFLFEYFSETQRNKGNFPGRFSGRQFSNSRSEMNVSTLELGDSALYLCASSQQGQTGELFFGEGSRLTVL.